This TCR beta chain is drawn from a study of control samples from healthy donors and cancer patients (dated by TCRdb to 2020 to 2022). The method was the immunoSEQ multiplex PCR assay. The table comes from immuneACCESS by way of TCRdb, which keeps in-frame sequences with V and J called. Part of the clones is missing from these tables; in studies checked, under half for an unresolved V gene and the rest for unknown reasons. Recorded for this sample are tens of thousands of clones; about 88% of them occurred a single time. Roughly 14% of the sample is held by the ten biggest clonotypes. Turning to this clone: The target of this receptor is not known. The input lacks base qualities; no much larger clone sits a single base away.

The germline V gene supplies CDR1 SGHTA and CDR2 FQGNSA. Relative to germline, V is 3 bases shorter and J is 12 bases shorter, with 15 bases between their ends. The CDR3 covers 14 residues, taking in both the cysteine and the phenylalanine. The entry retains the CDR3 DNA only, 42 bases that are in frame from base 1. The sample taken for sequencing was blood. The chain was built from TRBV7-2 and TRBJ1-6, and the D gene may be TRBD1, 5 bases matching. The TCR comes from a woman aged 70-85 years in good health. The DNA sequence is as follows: TGTGCCAGCAGCTTTGGGGCAGGGCAAAGACCCCTCCACTTT. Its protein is CASSFGAGQRPLHF.